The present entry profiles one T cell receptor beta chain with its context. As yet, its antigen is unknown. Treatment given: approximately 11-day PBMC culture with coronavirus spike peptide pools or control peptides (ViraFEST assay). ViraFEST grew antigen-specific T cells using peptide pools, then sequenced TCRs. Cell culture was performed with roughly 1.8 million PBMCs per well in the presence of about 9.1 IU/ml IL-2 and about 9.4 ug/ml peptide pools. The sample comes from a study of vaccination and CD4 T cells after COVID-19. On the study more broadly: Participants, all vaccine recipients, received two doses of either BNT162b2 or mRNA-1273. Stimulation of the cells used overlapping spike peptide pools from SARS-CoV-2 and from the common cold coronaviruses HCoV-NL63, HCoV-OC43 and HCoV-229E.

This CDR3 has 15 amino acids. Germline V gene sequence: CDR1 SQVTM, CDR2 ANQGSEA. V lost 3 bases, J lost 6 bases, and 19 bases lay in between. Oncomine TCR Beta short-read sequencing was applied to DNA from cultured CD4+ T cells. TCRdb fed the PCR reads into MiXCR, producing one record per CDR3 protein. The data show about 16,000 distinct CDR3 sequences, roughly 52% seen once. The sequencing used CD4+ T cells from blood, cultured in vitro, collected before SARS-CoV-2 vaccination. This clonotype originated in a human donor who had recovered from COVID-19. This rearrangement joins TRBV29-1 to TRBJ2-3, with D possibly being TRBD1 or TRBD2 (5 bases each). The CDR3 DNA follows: TGCAGCGTTGAGGAAACCGGGACGGTGGTCGATACGCAGTATTTT. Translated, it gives CSVEETGTVVDTQYF.